This entry lists 8 T cell receptor beta chains sequenced from one sample in a study of blood T cell repertoires in COVID-19. Measured with immunoSEQ multiplex PCR; TCRdb has only the in-frame clones, and not every one. Of just under 350,000 clones listed, about 88% were seen once; the top ten hold around 6.6%. The material sequenced was peripheral blood. The source of these receptors is a woman aged 70 to 79 with COVID-19, enrolled during active disease.

As concerns this clone: This CDR3 is also generated by other DNA sequences in the sample. The genes are TRBV28 and TRBJ1-5; a possible D gene is TRBD1 (6 bases). Trimming removed 2 bases from V and 4 bases from J, with 9 bases in between. Germline CDR1 and CDR2: MDHEN and SYDVKM. The CDR3 loop spans 14 amino acids. The CDR3 nucleotides read TGTGCCAGCAGTTTAGGCCAGGGGAATCAGCCCCAGCATTTT. It is translated as CASSLGQGNQPQHF.

V is TRBV29-1 and J is TRBJ1-2; 7 nucleotides match TRBD1. CDR1 and CDR2 (germline): SQVTM, ANQGSEA. The V gene end was trimmed by 6 bases and the J gene end by 4 bases; junction bases not matched to a gene: 8. This CDR3 contains 13 residues. CDR3 sequence: CSVLPRDSYGYTF. DNA of the CDR3: TGCAGCGTCCTCCCCCGGGACAGCTATGGCTACACCTTC.

This CDR3 is CASGLVIWGDRGLVDYGYTF. For the CDR3, the DNA is TGTGCTAGTGGTTTGGTTATTTGGGGGGACAGGGGGCTTGTCGACTATGGCTACACCTTC. V and J are TRBV12-5 and TRBJ1-2; 12 bases align to TRBD1. V dropped 0 bases and J dropped 3; count of bases not matched to a gene: 14. Germline CDR1 and CDR2: LGHNT and FRNRAP. The CDR3 consists of 20 residues.

V is TRBV6-5 and J is TRBJ2-3; 7 bases map to TRBD2. CDR3 length: 12 residues. The germline V gene has CDR1 MNHEY and CDR2 SVGAGI. J gave up 3 bases and V 6 bases, and 0 bases lay outside the gene matches. The DNA for the CDR3 is TGTGCCAGCAGCGGGGGGACAGATACGCAGTATTTT. It translates to CASSGGTDTQYF.

CDR3 sequence (DNA): TGTGCCAGCAGGCATACTTTGCGGCCCCAGCATTTT. This encodes CASRHTLRPQHF. The chain is built from TRBV28 and TRBJ1-5; D not certain. V dropped 6 bases and J dropped 9 bases, with 12 bases sitting between them. The CDR3 runs 12 residues. Per the germline V gene, CDR1 is MDHEN and CDR2 is SYDVKM.

V is TRBV5-1 and J is TRBJ1-2, with 9 bases identical to TRBD1. Germline CDR1 reads SGHRS; CDR2 reads YFSETQ. The J segment lost 0 bases and the V segment lost 5 bases, leaving 8 bases of the junction unmatched. This CDR3 has 16 amino acids. The CDR3 nucleotides read TGCGCCAGCAGAACAGGGGGCGCCCTGTCTAACTATGGCTACACCTTC. It encodes CASRTGGALSNYGYTF.

The chain uses TRBV28 and TRBJ2-7; tentatively, D is TRBD1 (6 bases). This CDR3 contains 17 residues. V was pared by 7 bases and J by 0 bases, with 22 bases between. CDR1 and CDR2 (germline): MDHEN, SYDVKM. The DNA for the CDR3 is TGTGCCAGCATCCCGCCCACGACAGGCGTCACCTCCTACGAGCAGTACTTC. Amino acids: CASIPPTTGVTSYEQYF.

CDR3 nucleotide sequence: TGTGCCAGCATCTGGACAGGGGATTCTGGCACTGAAGCTTTCTTT. Translation gives CASIWTGDSGTEAFF. The J gene is TRBJ1-1, the V gene TRBV6-6; 9 bases are shared with TRBD1. The germline V gene encodes CDR1 MNHNY and CDR2 SVGAGI (reference sequence). With 7 bases clipped from V and 4 bases from J, the junction kept 10 bases outside the gene matches. The CDR3 contains 15 residues.